The rows below give T cell receptor beta chains drawn from one sample of a study of blood T cell repertoires in COVID-19. TCRdb keeps only in-frame clones here, not all; method: immunoSEQ multiplex PCR. In the table there are about 130,000 clones, more than 70% of which are singletons. Sequencing was carried out using peripheral blood. These receptor sequences come from a human donor in a cohort sampled during active COVID-19. The CDR3 runs from the conserved cysteine through the conserved F or W. A D gene is named only where the DNA matches it firmly. Only some rows state a clone size, as once, few, many or a class for expanded clones.

cdr3_aa cdr3_nt d_call cdr3_length j_call v_call clone_size
CATSISGSFSTDTQYF TGTGCCACCAGCATTAGCGGGAGTTTTAGCACAGATACGCAGTATTTT TRBD2 16 TRBJ2-3 TRBV15 NA
CASSIPGQGALETQYF TGTGCCAGTAGTATCCCCGGACAGGGGGCCTTAGAGACCCAGTACTTC TRBD1 16 TRBJ2-5 TRBV19 NA
CASSFVQGTDTQYF TGTGCCAGCAGCTTCGTACAGGGAACAGATACGCAGTATTTT NA 14 TRBJ2-3 TRBV5-6 NA
CASSLRQANTEAFF TGCGCCAGCAGCTTGCGGCAGGCTAACACTGAAGCTTTCTTT NA 14 TRBJ1-1 TRBV5-1 few
CASSLSGRGADTQYF TGTGCCAGCAGCTTGTCTGGTAGGGGCGCAGATACGCAGTATTTT NA 15 TRBJ2-3 TRBV5-6 NA
CAIAGTGLYNEQFF TGTGCCATCGCCGGGACAGGGCTCTACAATGAGCAGTTCTTC TRBD1 14 TRBJ2-1 TRBV2 NA
CASSPSGGARPETQYF TGTGCCAGCAGTCCTAGCGGGGGGGCCAGGCCGGAGACCCAGTACTTC TRBD2 16 TRBJ2-5 TRBV7-8 once
CASSQDTALLAGAYNEQFF TGCGCCAGCAGCCAAGATACAGCTCTCCTAGCGGGAGCTTACAATGAGCAGTTCTTC TRBD2 19 TRBJ2-1 TRBV4-3 few
CASSPPDRRETQYF TGTGCCAGCTCACCACCGGACAGGAGAGAGACCCAGTACTTC TRBD1 14 TRBJ2-5 TRBV18 NA
CASSYSGGQDGETQYF TGTGCCAGCAGTTACTCTGGAGGACAGGACGGAGAGACCCAGTACTTC TRBD1 16 TRBJ2-5 TRBV6-5 NA
CASSEALVSRAGATDTQYF TGTGCCAGCAGTGAAGCGCTTGTCTCCCGCGCGGGAGCAACAGATACGCAGTATTTT TRBD2 19 TRBJ2-3 TRBV6-1 NA
CSASNNGGWGPKTQYF TGCAGTGCTAGTAATAATGGAGGGTGGGGCCCCAAGACCCAGTACTTC NA 16 TRBJ2-5 TRBV20-1 NA
CASSGGQPLYNEQFF TGCGCCAGCAGCGGAGGACAGCCCCTCTACAATGAGCAGTTCTTC NA 15 TRBJ2-1 TRBV5-1 NA
CATSRNLGTSGRGNEQFF TGTGCCACCAGCAGAAACTTAGGGACTAGCGGGAGGGGGAATGAGCAGTTCTTC TRBD2 18 TRBJ2-1 TRBV15 NA
CASSLGRSPNTEAFF TGCGCCAGCAGCTTGGGCAGGTCCCCGAACACTGAAGCTTTCTTT NA 15 TRBJ1-1 TRBV5-1 NA
CASSGTGGWVGELFF TGTGCCAGCAGCGGGACAGGGGGCTGGGTCGGGGAGCTGTTTTTT TRBD1 15 TRBJ2-2 TRBV6-5 NA
CASKVTGVNYGYTF TGTGCCAGCAAAGTTACAGGGGTTAACTATGGCTACACCTTC TRBD1 14 TRBJ1-2 TRBV6-5 NA
CATSDSNQPQHF TGTGCCACCAGTGATTCAAATCAGCCCCAGCATTTT NA 12 TRBJ1-5 TRBV24-1 NA
CASSQDSLQETQYF TGCGCCAGCAGCCAAGATTCCCTCCAAGAGACCCAGTACTTC NA 14 TRBJ2-5 TRBV4-3 NA
CASSFLRQGVHEKLFF TGTGCCAGCAGCTTCCTCCGACAGGGGGTTCATGAAAAACTGTTTTTT NA 16 TRBJ1-4 TRBV21-1 NA
CASRTSGYNEQFF TGTGCCAGCAGGACTTCCGGCTACAATGAGCAGTTCTTC NA 13 TRBJ2-1 TRBV27 NA
CASSQDSGVTGELFF TGCGCCAGCAGCCAAGATAGCGGAGTTACCGGGGAGCTGTTTTTT NA 15 TRBJ2-2 TRBV4-3 once
CASSQVSSSRETQYF TGTGCCAGCAGCCAAGTGTCTTCTAGCAGGGAGACCCAGTACTTC NA 15 TRBJ2-5 TRBV14 once
CASSQDTGRAYNEQFF TGTGCCAGCAGCCAAGATACGGGGAGGGCCTACAATGAGCAGTTCTTC TRBD2 16 TRBJ2-1 TRBV3-1/TRBV3-2 NA
CASCPAGTGNRQQFF TGTGCCAGTTGCCCAGCCGGGACAGGGAATCGTCAGCAGTTCTTC TRBD1 15 TRBJ2-1 TRBV19 NA
CASSPGTGFSEQYF TGTGCCAGCTCCCCCGGGACAGGCTTTTCCGAGCAGTACTTC TRBD1 14 TRBJ2-7 TRBV18 NA
CASVLLQGAMNTEAFF TGTGCTAGTGTCCTCTTACAGGGCGCCATGAACACTGAAGCTTTCTTT NA 16 TRBJ1-1 TRBV12-5 NA
CASSQERTENSPLHF TGCGCCAGCAGCCAAGAGAGAACGGAGAATTCACCCCTCCACTTT NA 15 TRBJ1-6 TRBV4-1 NA
CASSILAGGSEQFF TGTGCCAGCAGCATACTAGCGGGGGGGAGTGAGCAGTTCTTC TRBD2 14 TRBJ2-1 TRBV5-4 NA
CASSIVGGRHTGELFF TGTGCCAGTAGTATAGTCGGGGGGCGGCACACCGGGGAGCTGTTTTTT NA 16 TRBJ2-2 TRBV19 NA
CATSRDENGKLFF TGTGCCACCAGCAGAGATGAAAACGGGAAACTGTTTTTT NA 13 TRBJ1-4 TRBV15 NA
CASSLGSGGARTGELFF TGCGCCAGCAGCTTGGGTAGCGGGGGGGCCCGGACCGGGGAGCTGTTTTTT TRBD2 17 TRBJ2-2 TRBV5-1 NA
CASSLDIAGGGNEQFF TGTGCCAGCAGCTTAGATATAGCGGGGGGCGGGAATGAGCAGTTCTTC TRBD2 16 TRBJ2-1 TRBV7-9 NA
CASSDRGRTEAFF TGTGCCAGCAGTGACAGGGGGCGAACTGAAGCTTTCTTT TRBD1 13 TRBJ1-1 TRBV6-1 NA
CARSAYRDTLNTEAFF TGTGCCAGAAGCGCCTACCGGGACACCCTGAACACTGAAGCTTTCTTT NA 16 TRBJ1-1 TRBV5-3 NA
CASSSTSGGPGELFF TGTGCCAGCAGCTCGACTAGCGGAGGGCCCGGGGAGCTGTTTTTT TRBD2 15 TRBJ2-2 TRBV7-2 NA
CASSPFPRAKDYEQYF TGTGCCAGCAGCCCCTTTCCGCGGGCGAAAGACTACGAGCAGTACTTC NA 16 TRBJ2-7 TRBV5-5 NA
CASSLRVGGLGNIQYF TGTGCCAGCAGCTTGCGGGTTGGGGGCCTTGGAAACATTCAGTACTTC NA 16 TRBJ2-4 TRBV5-6 NA
CASSLRAGGWKETQYF TGTGCCAGCAGTTTAAGGGCGGGGGGGTGGAAAGAGACCCAGTACTTC TRBD2 16 TRBJ2-5 TRBV27 NA
CASSLAGGQETQYF TGTGCCAGCAGCTTAGCGGGAGGACAAGAGACCCAGTACTTC TRBD2 14 TRBJ2-5 TRBV11-2 NA
CASSPGLAGQPTYNEQFF TGTGCCAGCAGTCCGGGACTAGCGGGACAACCCACCTACAATGAGCAGTTCTTC TRBD2 18 TRBJ2-1 TRBV6-2/TRBV6-3 NA
CASTQGLAAGETQYF TGTGCCAGTACTCAGGGCCTAGCGGCAGGGGAGACCCAGTACTTC TRBD2 15 TRBJ2-5 TRBV19 few
CASATGTRNYGYTF TGTGCCAGTGCCACCGGGACACGCAACTATGGCTACACCTTC NA 14 TRBJ1-2 TRBV18 NA
CASSLAAGTPSTDTQYF TGTGCCAGCAGCTTAGCGGCGGGAACCCCTAGCACAGATACGCAGTATTTT NA 17 TRBJ2-3 TRBV7-2 NA
CASSPHRGHEQFF TGCGCCAGCAGCCCCCATAGGGGCCATGAGCAGTTCTTC NA 13 TRBJ2-1 TRBV5-1 NA
CASSPGTESSYNSPLHF TGTGCCAGCAGCCCCGGGACAGAGAGCTCCTATAATTCACCCCTCCACTTT TRBD1 17 TRBJ1-6 TRBV5-6 NA
CASSLIREGTDTQYF TGTGCCAGCAGCTTAATCCGGGAGGGTACAGATACGCAGTATTTT TRBD2 15 TRBJ2-3 TRBV11-3 NA
CASSQTPGLAGTQYF TGCGCCAGCAGCCAGACCCCGGGACTAGCGGGGACCCAGTACTTC TRBD2 15 TRBJ2-5 TRBV5-1 once
CASSFGMNTEAFF TGTGCCAGCAGCTTTGGCATGAACACTGAAGCTTTCTTT NA 13 TRBJ1-1 TRBV7-2 NA
CASSLRRTSGGETQYF TGTGCCAGCAGCCTGAGAAGGACTAGCGGGGGGGAGACCCAGTACTTC TRBD2 16 TRBJ2-5 TRBV7-2 NA
CASRVLGGMPQHF TGTGCCAGCAGGGTACTGGGGGGGATGCCCCAGCATTTT NA 13 TRBJ1-5 TRBV12-3/TRBV12-4 NA
CASSHGQGETQYF TGTGCCAGCAGCCACGGACAGGGGGAGACCCAGTACTTC TRBD1 13 TRBJ2-5 TRBV7-2 NA
CASGLVQGVNNEQFF TGTGCTAGTGGTTTGGTACAGGGAGTCAACAATGAGCAGTTCTTC NA 15 TRBJ2-1 TRBV12-5 NA
CAWSVWSQDFNEKLFF TGTGCCTGGAGTGTCTGGTCCCAAGACTTTAATGAAAAACTGTTTTTT NA 16 TRBJ1-4 TRBV30 NA
CASSLNRDTEAFF TGTGCCAGCAGCTTAAATCGTGACACTGAAGCTTTCTTT NA 13 TRBJ1-1 TRBV7-2 NA